Listed below are T cell receptor beta chains from one sample, sequenced in a study of shared clonotypes between healthy human individuals. TCRdb's copy holds only in-frame clones and misses some; the assay was immunoSEQ multiplex PCR. The sample has about 2.2 million clones, roughly 91% seen once. Material: naive CD8+ T cells from PBMCs. All receptors derive from a man between 18 and 29 years old in good health. Some clones in this sample may be carry-over from other donors' samples. CDR3s include the opening cysteine and the closing phenylalanine or tryptophan. D genes are given only for firm matches. Clone size is stated in some rows and not others, as once, few, many or a class when expanded.

J	D	V	size	length	CDR3	DNA
TRBJ2-1	.	TRBV11-2	once	13	CASTLGTGGEQFF	TGTGCCAGCACCCTCGGCACAGGTGGTGAGCAATTCTTC
TRBJ2-1	TRBD1	TRBV27	.	14	CASSYWTGDNEQFF	TGTGCCAGCAGTTATTGGACAGGGGATAATGAGCAGTTCTTC
TRBJ2-5	TRBD2	TRBV6-5	.	15	CASSYWTSGQETQYF	TGTGCCAGCAGTTACTGGACTAGCGGCCAAGAGACCCAGTACTTC
TRBJ2-3	TRBD1	TRBV5-4	.	19	CASSFGTGGSLSGTDTQYF	TGTGCCAGCAGCTTTGGAACAGGGGGCTCCCTTTCGGGTACAGATACGCAGTATTTT
TRBJ1-4	TRBD1	TRBV30	.	16	CAWSAGGQTTNEKLFF	TGTGCCTGGAGTGCGGGGGGACAGACAACTAATGAAAAACTGTTTTTT
TRBJ2-2	TRBD2	TRBV7-9	.	16	CASSLRSGRDRGELFF	TGTGCCAGCAGCCTACGTAGCGGGAGGGACCGAGGAGAGCTGTTTTTT
TRBJ1-1	.	TRBV10-3	.	13	CAIRGAVNTEAFF	TGTGCCATCAGGGGGGCAGTAAACACTGAAGCTTTCTTT
TRBJ1-5	.	TRBV10-3	.	14	CAISESGGNQPQHF	TGTGCCATCAGTGAATCGGGGGGCAATCAGCCCCAGCATTTT
TRBJ2-7	.	TRBV6-1	.	14	CASSEDRTNYEQYF	TGTGCCAGCAGCGAAGACAGGACCAACTACGAGCAGTACTTC
TRBJ1-2	.	TRBV2	.	15	CASSEYEGIAYGYTF	TGTGCCAGCAGTGAATATGAGGGAATCGCCTATGGCTACACCTTC
TRBJ2-1	TRBD2	TRBV14	.	15	CASSPTSGSSNEQFF	TGTGCCAGCAGCCCAACTAGCGGGAGTTCGAATGAGCAGTTCTTC
TRBJ1-1	.	TRBV29-1	.	15	CSVVDSNLGNTEAFF	TGCAGCGTTGTTGACAGCAACTTAGGCAACACTGAAGCTTTCTTT
TRBJ2-7	.	TRBV5-1	.	14	CASSFSGVAGEQYF	TGCGCCAGCAGCTTTTCGGGGGTCGCCGGCGAGCAGTACTTC
TRBJ1-1	.	TRBV28	.	12	CASSSGLTEAFF	TGTGCCAGCAGTTCAGGGTTGACTGAAGCTTTCTTT
TRBJ2-7	TRBD2	TRBV28	.	14	CASSRLAEIYEQYF	TGTGCCAGCAGCCGACTAGCGGAAATCTACGAGCAGTACTTC